This paragraph covers one T cell receptor beta chain sequence. Its antigen is as yet unknown. This entry belongs to a study of vaccination and CD4 T cells after COVID-19. The treatment: approximately nine-day PBMC culture with coronavirus spike peptide pools or control peptides (ViraFEST assay). CDR3 length: 14 amino acids. The J segment lost 4 bases and the V segment lost 4 bases, leaving 5 bases of the junction unmatched. Germline assignment: CDR1 MNHEY and CDR2 SVGAGI. Sequencing of the DNA from cultured CD4+ T cells was carried out with the Oncomine TCR Beta short-read assay. TCRdb re-called the PCR reads with MiXCR, one entry per CDR3 protein. Here the sample spans approximately 15,000 distinct CDR3 sequences, roughly 53% being singletons. Study-wide results and limits: Convalescent patients' vaccine-specific clones were spike mono-reactive in 304 of 307 cases.

J is TRBJ2-5 and V is TRBV6-5, with 8 bases fitting TRBD1. The sequencing here drew on CD4+ T cells from blood, cultured in vitro, taken before SARS-CoV-2 vaccination. The clonotype originates from a human donor who had recovered from COVID-19. The CDR3 bases are TGTGCCAGCAGTTGGACAGGGCTGGGAGAGACCCAGTACTTC. It specifies CASSWTGLGETQYF.